This T cell receptor beta chain was found in a study of T cell responses to AZD1222 COVID-19 vaccine. Findings and caveats of the study: Regions 160-218 and 743-854 dominated among vaccine-associated CD4 TCRs spanning spike. Females made up more of the donors, who were largely white British, and clonal diversity may have come out too low.

Comment on this clone: The target antigen is unknown.

Assay used: immunoSEQ multiplex PCR; TCRdb lists only in-frame clones, some missing. The table lists 150,000 to 200,000 clones, 88% of them singletons. V lost 5 bases, J lost 4 bases, and 10 bases stayed unmatched. Germline CDR1 SGHTA, CDR2 FQGNSA. The CDR3 contains 18 residues. It was second doses at about 4 or about 12 weeks that were pooled. The source of this sequence is an adult who received the AZD1222 COVID-19 vaccine. The rearrangement links TRBV7-2 to TRBJ2-2; TRBD2 agrees at 13 bases. The source material was peripheral blood, sampled 28 days after the second AZD1222 dose. CDR3 nucleotides: TGTGCCAGCAGCCGCGGACTAGCGGGGGCATTCGGCACCGGGGAGCTGTTTTTT. Encoded protein: CASSRGLAGAFGTGELFF.